The sequence of this T cell receptor (beta chain) was determined in a study of blood T cell repertoires in COVID-19 (dated by TCRdb to 2020 to 2022). For context, the study as a whole: Collaborator samples came from the United States, Italy and Spain and covered acute and convalescent phases of COVID-19. The material from the prospective study consisted of cDNA or gDNA derived from T cells, B-cell-depleted T cells, or PBMCs. Deeply sampled blood TCRbeta repertoires from subjects exposed to, actively infected with, or recovered from COVID-19 were included in the dataset. A freely available public database, intended as a resource for researchers studying the immune response to SARS-CoV-2, is where the repertoires were released. Samples were obtained from the ongoing ImmuneRACE study (first 160 participants) and from 1,254 subjects provided by 6 global collaborators. A de-identified subject ID, COVID-19 status, age in years and sex were almost always included in the sample metadata. Where available, HLA class I and class II types were taken from metadata supplied by the sample provider and were not determined by assay-based typing.

TCRbeta CDR3 regions were amplified from genomic DNA using the immunoSEQ Assay, a bias-controlled multiplex PCR. Processing in the source paper ran as follows. Within the assay, amplification of reference gene primers was used to estimate how many nucleated cells each sample contained. Sequence reads were collapsed and filtered to measure the absolute abundance of every unique TCRbeta CDR3 rearrangement. For each sample, productive Simpson clonality was calculated as the square root of Simpson's diversity index across productive rearrangements. Here the immuneACCESS table is served through TCRdb, limited to in-frame sequences with V and J called. Missing clones are a known gap in these copies; in checked studies unresolved V genes cover under half, and the rest lacks a known reason. V and J calls and clone size are as listed in that table; D and trimming were resolved from the DNA. Counted in this sample were approximately 52,000 clones; approximately 90% of them appeared once. Roughly an eighth of the sample rests with the top ten.

To note about this clone: Its antigen specificity is not known. Nothing much larger sits one base from this clone, and base qualities are not available.

Beyond this particular receptor, the publication reports: The quantity of clinical and demographic metadata differed by source and by participant and was supplied without curation.

The V and J ends are trimmed by 2 bases and 5 bases, leaving 7 bases between them. The CDR3 holds 14 amino acids from the cysteine to the phenylalanine. Of the read, only the CDR3 DNA is kept; its 42 bases are in frame from base 1. Based on the germline V gene (reference sequence), the CDR1 and CDR2 sequences are MNHEY and SMNVEV. Collaborating institutions collected whole blood in K2EDTA tubes following their own protocols. For TCRbeta analysis, collaborators shipped samples in one of three forms: frozen whole blood, isolated PBMCs, or DNA extracted from either of those sample types. The sequence links TRBV27 to TRBJ1-6, with the D gene not clear enough to name. The receptor comes from a human donor with active COVID-19. The donor label of this sample is uncertain. Sequences were obtained from peripheral blood. This receptor has the CDR3 CASSLEAHNSPLHF. The DNA is TGTGCCAGCAGTTTAGAGGCCCATAATTCACCCCTCCACTTT.